This TCR beta chain was sequenced during a study of cytomegalovirus exposure and HLA in healthy donors. Points on this clone: Its antigen is unidentified.

CDR3 length equals 14 residues. The germline V gene encodes CDR1 SGHTA and CDR2 FQGNSA. V was trimmed by 2 bases and J by 5 bases, leaving 13 bases between them. This PCR relied on a set of 60 Vbeta primers and 13 Jbeta primers. The method was immunoSEQ multiplex PCR; TCRdb's version includes in-frame clones alone and lacks a portion of them. The table has roughly 180,000 clones, 84% seen once. Study-level findings and limits: Being indistinguishable, some V segments were excluded, TRBV6-2 and TRBV6-3 among them.

V gene TRBV7-2 combines with J gene TRBJ2-7; D perhaps matches TRBD2 (5 bases). The sample comprised PBMCs. The TCR originated in a man younger than 40 in good health and CMV-seronegative. The CDR3 spells CASSLTAEEHEQYF. The CDR3 coding sequence is TGTGCCAGCAGCTTAACAGCGGAGGAACACGAGCAGTACTTC.